One and the same sample provided the 32 T cell receptor beta chains below, sequenced in a study of T cell responses to AZD1222 COVID-19 vaccine. Repertoires were generated with immunoSEQ multiplex PCR, while TCRdb's copy carries only in-frame clones and drops some. This table holds 85,000 to 130,000 clones, roughly nine tenths found once. The sequencing here drew on peripheral blood, taken 28 days after the second dose of the MenACWY control vaccine. The receptors here all came from an adult who received the MenACWY meningococcal vaccine as a control.

The chain uses TRBV5-8 and TRBJ1-6; D unresolved. The germline V gene has CDR1 SGHTS and CDR2 YDEGEE. The V and J ends lost 6 bases and 13 bases respectively, with 17 bases between them. CDR3 size: 13 residues. The CDR3 region is CASNLDWDHPLHF. The CDR3 DNA reads TGTGCCAGCAACCTGGACTGGGATCATCCCCTCCACTTT. Using reference TRBV5-8 and TRBJ1-6 for the parts outside the CDR3, the full variable domain is EAGVTQSPTHLIKTRGQQATLRCSPISGHTSVYWYQQALGLGLQFLLWYDEGEERNRGNFPPRFSGRQFPNYSSELNVNALELEDSALYLCASNLDWDHPLHFGNGTRLTVT.

In this sample, this clone turned up once. The rearrangement uses TRBV11-2 and TRBJ1-4, with 11 bases identical to TRBD1. Trimming took 5 bases from V and 8 from J; bases not matched to a gene: 7. From germline, CDR1 is SGHAT and CDR2 FQNNGV. This CDR3 contains 15 residues. This CDR3 is CASSQDRGQGEKLFF. As DNA, the CDR3 is TGTGCCAGCAGCCAGGACAGGGGGCAGGGAGAAAAACTGTTTTTT.

The chain links TRBV5-1 to TRBJ2-3; 9 nucleotides match TRBD2. After removal of 0 bases from V and 0 bases from J, the junction contained 2 bases not matched to a gene. From germline, CDR1 is SGHRS and CDR2 YFSETQ. The CDR3 covers 16 residues. The CDR3 nucleotides read TGCGCCAGCAGCTTGGGACTAGCGGTCAGCACAGATACGCAGTATTTT. Translation gives CASSLGLAVSTDTQYF.

The CDR3 protein is CASSRQRGISYEQYF. The CDR3 DNA is TGTGCCAGCAGCCGCCAGCGGGGGATCTCCTACGAGCAGTACTTC. This chain uses TRBV5-4 with TRBJ2-7; 8 bases map to TRBD2. With 4 bases clipped from V and 0 bases from J, the junction kept 6 bases outside the gene matches. Germline CDR1 is SGHNT and CDR2 is YYREEE (reference sequence). The CDR3 consists of 15 residues.

This clone showed up just a few times. V usage is TRBV3-1 (or the pseudogene TRBV3-2) and J usage is TRBJ2-1, with unresolved D. Germline CDR1 is LGHDT and CDR2 is YNNKEL (reference sequence). Trimming shortened V by 4 bases and J by 16 bases, and 8 bases separated the two germline ends. This CDR3 has 9 residues. As DNA, the CDR3 is TGTGCCAGCAGCCTCGAGAAATTCTTC. Its protein product is CASSLEKFF.

The rearrangement joins TRBV4-1 to TRBJ2-1; 9 bases agree with TRBD2. Germline CDR1 is MGHRA and CDR2 is YSYEKL. The CDR3 is made up of 16 amino acids. After removal of 1 base from V and 6 bases from J, the junction contained 7 bases not matched to a gene. The CDR3 region has the DNA TGCGCCAGCAGCCAAGCTGTAAGCGGGGGGTCCAATGAGCAGTTCTTC. Translation gives CASSQAVSGGSNEQFF.

Of note for this clone: Other DNA sequences of this sample code for an identical CDR3. The V call is TRBV9, the J call TRBJ2-3, with D hard to call. V dropped 0 bases and J dropped 6 bases, with 2 bases sitting between them. The germline V gene encodes CDR1 SGDLS and CDR2 YYNGEE. This CDR3 comprises 11 residues. The CDR3 region is CASSVADTQYF. CDR3 nucleotides: TGTGCCAGCAGCGTAGCTGATACGCAGTATTTT.

This rearrangement joins TRBV7-9 to TRBJ2-1, with 8 bases aligning to TRBD1. The ends lost 4 bases at V and 5 bases at J; junction bases unmatched: 4. CDR3 size: 14 residues. Looked up from germline, CDR1 is SEHNR and CDR2 is FQNEAQ (reference sequence). The CDR3 sequence: CASSSRQGHNEQFF. CDR3 in DNA: TGTGCCAGCAGCTCCCGACAGGGGCACAATGAGCAGTTCTTC.

The genes are TRBV6-2 or TRBV6-3 and TRBJ2-1; 8 nucleotides line up with TRBD2. The germline V gene encodes CDR1 MNHEY and CDR2 SVGEGT. V was clipped by 4 bases and J by 6 bases; unmatched bases: 11. The CDR3 sequence is 16 residues long. The chain's CDR3 is CASSSRAGGTINEQFF. CDR3 DNA: TGTGCCAGCAGTTCAAGGGCGGGGGGAACCATCAATGAGCAGTTCTTC.

The rearrangement joins TRBV27 to TRBJ2-5; D remains ambiguous. CDR1 and CDR2 from the germline V gene are MNHEY and SMNVEV (reference sequence). The germline V and J ends were trimmed by 6 bases and 3 bases, with 14 bases remaining between them. This CDR3 has 14 amino acids. In DNA, the CDR3 is TGTGCCAGCAGCCTCGGGCCAGTAAAAGAGACCCAGTACTTC. Its translation: CASSLGPVKETQYF.

The V gene is TRBV6-2 or TRBV6-3, the J gene TRBJ2-7; no firm D call. The CDR3 has 16 amino acids. V lost 2 bases to trimming and J lost 6 bases, with 20 bases between them. The germline CDR1 and CDR2 sequences are MNHEY and SVGEGT. CDR3 loop: CASSYGVGDRISEQYF. DNA for the CDR3: TGTGCCAGCAGTTACGGGGTTGGAGATAGGATCAGCGAGCAGTACTTC.

J is TRBJ1-6 and V is TRBV27; 9 bases agree with TRBD1. The CDR3 has 14 residues. Germline lookup yields CDR1 MNHEY and CDR2 SMNVEV (reference sequence). V lost 6 bases, J lost 4 bases, and 1 base stayed unmatched. DNA of the CDR3: TGTGCCAGCAGCGGGACAGGGTATAATTCACCCCTCCACTTT. Translating it yields CASSGTGYNSPLHF.

The chain has TRBV2 and TRBJ1-1, with 7 bases fitting TRBD1. The CDR3 spans 14 residues. Germline CDR1 SNHLY, CDR2 FYNNEI. V was pared by 6 bases and J by 2 bases, with 6 bases of the junction left unmatched. CDR3 residues: CASRPGQANTEAFF. In nucleotides, the CDR3 is TGTGCCAGCAGGCCTGGACAGGCCAACACTGAAGCTTTCTTT.

The rearrangement uses TRBV2 and TRBJ1-2; D is unresolved. CDR1 SNHLY and CDR2 FYNNEI come from the germline V gene. The CDR3 is 11 residues long. Trimming removed 3 bases from V and 1 base from J, with 0 bases in between. CDR3 DNA: TGTGCCAGCAGTGATAACTATGGCTACACCTTC. Its translation: CASSDNYGYTF.

The chain recombines TRBV9 with TRBJ1-6; D is uncertain. V lost 3 bases and J lost 7, with 8 bases in between. This CDR3 contains 13 residues. The germline CDR1 and CDR2 sequences are SGDLS and YYNGEE. In DNA, the CDR3 is TGTGCCAGCAGCGACGTACCCAATTCACCCCTCCACTTT. This encodes CASSDVPNSPLHF.

Regarding this clone: One junction end does not reproduce the germline sequence, and a read error may be involved. The chain's CDR3 is CASSFWRGQGQTHF. CDR3 nucleotides: TGTGCCAGCAGTTTCTGGCGGGGACAGGGACAAACGCACTTC. The gene calls are TRBV28 and TRBJ2-7; 9 bases match TRBD1. Per germline, CDR1 MDHEN and CDR2 SYDVKM. This CDR3 contains 14 residues.

The rearrangement joins TRBV7-8 to TRBJ1-2; 7 nucleotides match TRBD1. Unmatched junction bases numbered 30, after V lost 4 bases and J lost 10 bases. The CDR3 sequence is 20 residues long. Germline loops: CDR1 SGHVS, CDR2 FQNEAQ. The CDR3, as DNA: TGTGCCAGCAGCTCGTTCCTAAGCAGGACAGAGGGGGCCAAAGAAGGAATCTACACCTTC. The encoded protein is CASSSFLSRTEGAKEGIYTF.

The chain combines TRBV18 with TRBJ1-1; tentatively, D is TRBD1 (6 bases). Trimming left V 2 bases short and J 4 bases short, with 26 bases between. The V gene's germline CDR1 is KGHSH and CDR2 LQKENI. CDR3 length equals 19 residues. The CDR3 sequence: CASSPNPLGGRAVGTEAFF. The CDR3 coding sequence is TGTGCCAGCTCACCAAACCCTCTCGGGGGCAGGGCGGTTGGCACTGAAGCTTTCTTT.

The gene calls are TRBV19 and TRBJ2-4; D may match TRBD1 or TRBD2 (5 bases each). The CDR3 has 17 residues. Germline loops: CDR1 LNHDA, CDR2 SQIVND (reference sequence). Trimming took 5 bases from V and 2 from J, leaving 19 bases between them. For the CDR3, the DNA is TGTGCCAGTAGTTTTGGACGGGGCAGGGAAACCAAAAACATTCAGTACTTC. Amino acid sequence: CASSFGRGRETKNIQYF.

This clone was counted only a few times. The J gene is TRBJ1-1, the V gene TRBV6-2 or TRBV6-3; TRBD1 agrees at 7 bases. Trimming cost V 2 bases and J 6 bases; bases outside gene matches: 9. Germline V gives CDR1 MNHEY, CDR2 SVGEGT. The CDR3 spans 15 residues. CDR3 residues: CASSYPAGGVAEAFF. The CDR3, as DNA: TGTGCCAGCAGTTACCCGGCAGGGGGGGTGGCTGAAGCTTTCTTT.

This chain connects TRBV4-1 to TRBJ1-5; no clear D gene. V lost 1 base to trimming and J lost 5 bases, with 12 bases between them. This CDR3 comprises 15 residues. Germline V lookup: CDR1 MGHRA, CDR2 YSYEKL. The CDR3 here is CASSQGPTGDQPQHF. The CDR3 nucleotides are TGCGCCAGCAGCCAAGGACCAACCGGAGATCAGCCCCAGCATTTT.

This chain links TRBV18 with TRBJ2-3, with a possible D match to TRBD1 (6 bases). CDR1 is KGHSH and CDR2 is LQKENI in the germline V gene. The length of the CDR3 is 16 residues. V lost 2 bases to trimming and J lost 6 bases, with 18 bases between them. The CDR3 here is CASSPYYEGVMDTQYF. The DNA for the CDR3 is TGTGCCAGCTCACCATACTATGAGGGGGTGATGGATACGCAGTATTTT.

The CDR3 DNA is TGTGCCAGCAGCCAATACGGGAGCGACGCGGGGGGCCGCGAGACCCAGTACTTC. Residues: CASSQYGSDAGGRETQYF. This chain joins TRBV14 and TRBJ2-5, with TRBD2 identical over 8 bases. The CDR3 is 18 residues long. Germline-derived CDR1 and CDR2 are SGHDN and FVKESK. The V segment lost 2 bases and the J segment 5 bases; nucleotides outside the gene matches: 16.

The chain combines TRBV5-5 with TRBJ2-7; D is possibly TRBD1 or TRBD2 (6 bases each). Germline V lookup: CDR1 SGHKS, CDR2 YYEKEE (reference sequence). Trimming cost V 0 bases and J 4 bases, with 17 bases left between them. This CDR3 is built from 16 residues. CDR3 in amino acids: CASSLVPPGARYEQYF. In DNA, the CDR3 is TGTGCCAGCAGCTTGGTACCCCCGGGGGCAAGGTACGAGCAGTACTTC. The whole variable domain, filled in from reference TRBV5-5 and TRBJ2-7, reads DAGVTQSPTHLIKTRGQQVTLRCSPISGHKSVSWYQQVLGQGPQFIFQYYEKEERGRGNFPDRFSARQFPNYSSELNVNALLLGDSALYLCASSLVPPGARYEQYFGPGTRLTVT.

V usage is TRBV7-3 and J usage is TRBJ2-3, with D tentatively TRBD2 (6 bases). Deletions cut 4 bases from V and 9 bases from J, with 14 bases between. Germline V gene data show CDR1 as SGHTA and CDR2 as FQGTGA. CDR3 size: 13 residues. This CDR3 is CASSSPGLSTQYF. The CDR3 nucleotides are TGTGCCAGCAGCTCTCCGGGACTGAGCACGCAGTATTTT.

A single count supports this clone. The rearrangement uses TRBV6-2 or TRBV6-3 and TRBJ2-1, with 8 nucleotides matching TRBD2. The CDR3 contains 16 residues. V lost 6 bases to trimming and J lost 3 bases; unmatched junction nucleotides: 10. The germline V gene has CDR1 MNHEY and CDR2 SVGEGT. CDR3 DNA: TGTGCCAGCAGCTCCCCTCGGGGGGGGGTCTACAATGAGCAGTTCTTC. Protein: CASSSPRGGVYNEQFF.

The chain recombines TRBV28 with TRBJ1-1, with 7 bases identical to TRBD1. CDR1 and CDR2 from the germline V gene are MDHEN and SYDVKM. The CDR3 consists of 12 residues. V shed 5 bases and J 8 bases; nucleotides not matched to a gene: 5. The CDR3 loop reads CASSLEQGEAFF. DNA for the CDR3: TGTGCCAGCAGTCTAGAACAGGGGGAAGCTTTCTTT.

The chain uses TRBV30 and TRBJ2-2; TRBD2 is a possible D gene (6 bases). The CDR3 sequence is 14 residues long. Trimming removed 0 bases at V and 4 bases at J, with 9 bases between. Per germline, CDR1 GTSNPN and CDR2 SVGIG (reference sequence). CDR3 region: CAWSVGLLTGELFF. CDR3 nucleotides: TGTGCCTGGAGTGTGGGACTCCTCACCGGGGAGCTGTTTTTT.

The CDR3 is CASSIGFNQPQHF. CDR3 coding DNA: TGTGCCAGTAGTATAGGGTTCAATCAGCCCCAGCATTTT. This chain joins TRBV19 and TRBJ1-5; D not certain. With 1 base removed from V and 3 bases from J, the gap between germline ends came to 4 bases. The germline V gene encodes CDR1 LNHDA and CDR2 SQIVND (reference sequence). The CDR3 consists of 13 residues.

V gene TRBV5-8 combines with J gene TRBJ2-3; TRBD2 aligns across 11 bases. The CDR3 has 17 residues. With 6 bases clipped from V and 1 base from J, the junction kept 10 bases outside the gene matches. In germline, CDR1 is SGHTS, CDR2 YDEGEE. In DNA form, the CDR3 reads TGTGCCAGCACACTTTGGGAGACTAGCGGGGGCACAGATACGCAGTATTTT. This translates into CASTLWETSGGTDTQYF.

The chain uses TRBV19 and TRBJ1-3; D might be TRBD1 (6 bases). The CDR3 is 16 residues long. Germline V gives CDR1 LNHDA, CDR2 SQIVND (reference sequence). V was pared by 5 bases and J by 0 bases, with 14 bases between. CDR3 in DNA: TGTGCCAGTAGTGCTATGTCACAGGGCTCTGGAAACACCATATATTTT. Its translation: CASSAMSQGSGNTIYF.

The chain has TRBV7-2 and TRBJ1-6; D might be TRBD1 (5 bases). Trimming cost V 1 base and J 6 bases, with 16 bases left between them. Germline V gene sequence: CDR1 SGHTA, CDR2 FQGNSA. This CDR3 has 17 residues. Here the CDR3 DNA reads TGTGCCAGCAGCTTAGAATTACCAGGGTCGGGTAATTCACCCCTCCACTTT. It encodes CASSLELPGSGNSPLHF.